Sequencing of this TCR beta chain was carried out in a study of blood T cell repertoires in COVID-19 (TCRdb year 2020). At the level of the whole study: Collaborator samples came from the United States, Italy and Spain and covered acute and convalescent phases of COVID-19. The prospective study material was composed of cDNA or gDNA derived from T cells, B-cell-depleted T cells, or PBMCs. Subjects who had been exposed to COVID-19, were actively infected with it, or had recovered from it provided the deeply sampled blood TCRbeta repertoires that made up the dataset. The repertoires were released in a freely available public database intended as a resource for research on the immune response to SARS-CoV-2. Samples came from the ongoing ImmuneRACE study (first 160 participants) plus 1,254 subjects from 6 global collaborators. The sample metadata nearly always contained a de-identified subject ID, COVID-19 status, age in years and sex. Where HLA class I and class II types were available, the types were taken from metadata supplied by the sample provider, not from assay-based typing. Summary of the overall study and its limitations: Clinical and demographic metadata were provided uncurated, with the amount varying by source and participant.

For this chain, trimming is 3 bases at the V end and 3 bases at the J end, and the number of junction bases without a gene match is 8. The germline V gene (reference sequence) sets CDR1 to LNHDA and CDR2 to SQIVND. Spanning cysteine to phenylalanine, the CDR3 consists of 16 amino acids. CDR3 DNA is the only sequence kept; it has 48 bases, read in frame from the first base. In the prospective study, participants were about 18 to 95 years old, resided in under 30 geographic areas of the United States, and were enrolled through a virtual design. In the prospective study, participants were assigned to cohorts based on the clinical history participants reported in a screening survey and a study questionnaire. Recovered participants in ImmuneRACE Cohort 3 were defined by two consecutive negative NP/OP PCR tests, clearance by a healthcare professional, or resolution of symptoms. In the prospective study, mobile phlebotomists collected whole blood, serum and a nasopharyngeal or oropharyngeal swab from each participant. Additional blood draws and questionnaires over a roughly two-month period could optionally be provided by prospective study participants. Before DNA extraction, blood samples from the prospective study were shipped at room temperature or frozen.

Regarding this clone: This clone's antigen is unknown. Base quality data are lacking; no much larger clone is found one base away.

TCRbeta CDR3 regions were amplified from genomic DNA using the immunoSEQ Assay, a bias-controlled multiplex PCR. Under the source paper's analysis protocol: Nucleated cell counts per sample were estimated from amplification of reference gene primers within the assay. To quantify the absolute abundance of each unique TCRbeta CDR3 rearrangement, sequence reads were collapsed and filtered. For each sample, productive Simpson clonality was calculated as the square root of Simpson's diversity index over productive rearrangements. Entries here come from immuneACCESS through TCRdb and include only in-frame sequences with V and J called. Some clones fail to appear in such tables; in the studies checked, an unresolved V gene covers under half of the shortfall, and the cause of the remainder is unknown. That table furnishes V, J and clone size, whereas the DNA furnished D and trimming. In all, the sample holds some 200,000 clones, and 75% to 85% of those were seen once. 12% of the sample lies in the top ten.

This clonotype was sampled from a man between 40 and 49 years old who had recovered from COVID-19. This chain joins TRBV19 to TRBJ2-1, with 7 junctional bases fitting TRBD1. The sequenced material came from PBMCs or T cells enriched from blood (not recorded which). The DNA sequence reads TGTGCCAGTAGTATTTTCTCCACAGGGGTCTACAATGAGCAGTTCTTC. Translation gives CASSIFSTGVYNEQFF.